The present entry profiles one T cell receptor beta chain with its context. Its matching antigen is unknown. Healthy bone marrow donors formed the donor group. In the PCR, 60 Vbeta and 13 Jbeta primers were used. Produced via immunoSEQ multiplex PCR; TCRdb's table is partial and in-frame only. The data contain about 130,000 clones, 65% to 90% of them seen just once; the ten biggest clones take up over 9%. This entry is derived from a study of cytomegalovirus exposure and HLA in healthy donors. Points from the study as a whole: In a later analysis, several top co-occurrence clusters appeared linked to parvovirus B19, influenza, CMV and Epstein-Barr virus. A later analysis linked a missense variant in DCLRE1C to the trimming of TCR beta V and J genes.

V dropped 3 bases and J dropped 0 bases, with 12 bases sitting between them. CDR3 size: 15 residues. Per the germline V gene, CDR1 is SGDLS and CDR2 is YYNGEE. The chain uses TRBV9 and TRBJ1-1; tentatively, D is TRBD1 (6 bases). The source of this sequence is a male donor in good health and CMV-seropositive. The sequenced sample was PBMCs. The CDR3: CASSGGGGLNTEAFF. In DNA form, the CDR3 reads TGTGCCAGCAGCGGAGGGGGGGGATTGAACACTGAAGCTTTCTTT.